Shown below are 21 T cell receptor beta chains from a single sample sequenced in a study of regulatory T cells in long-lasting Graves disease. Combining iRepertoire HTBI primers with Arm-PCR of CDR3 regions, the authors built TCR beta libraries. TCRdb passed the multiplex PCR reads through MiXCR, listing each CDR3 protein once. The sample comprises about 470,000 distinct CDR3 sequences, approximately 15% of which are singletons, and roughly a sixth rests with the top ten. This sample's time point: newly diagnosed GD, antithyroid drugs for less than 3 months. After RNA was extracted from PBMCs, the TCR library was made from it. This sample also belongs to another study, concerning T cells in Graves' hyperthyroidism and ophthalmopathy.

The sequencing used peripheral blood mononuclear cells (PBMCs), collected at new diagnosis, from a patient treated with antithyroid drugs. The receptor set was obtained from a woman in her 30s with Graves disease.

This clonotype turned up a few times. V and J are TRBV28 and TRBJ2-1; D call uncertain. The CDR3 covers 13 residues. CDR1 MDHEN and CDR2 SYDVKM come from the germline V gene. Trimming left V 3 bases short and J 9 bases short, with 12 bases between. The CDR3 coding sequence is TGTGCCAGCAGTTTTTTGGGCTACCCTGAGCAGTTCTTC. Translating gives CASSFLGYPEQFF.

This clonotype has a handful of counts. This sequence joins TRBV6-1 and TRBJ2-7; no clear D. Trimming took off 4 bases at V and 0 bases at J, with 13 bases between the two ends. The CDR3 has 15 amino acids. The germline gives CDR1 MNHNS, CDR2 SASEGT. This chain's CDR3 is CASSVDWQSSYEQYF. The CDR3 DNA sequence: TGTGCCAGCAGTGTAGACTGGCAAAGCTCCTACGAGCAGTACTTC.

Turning to this clonotype: A much larger clone lies one base from this, so it may be a read error. V gene TRBV12-3 or TRBV12-4 combines with J gene TRBJ2-1; D is unresolved. V was shortened by 4 bases and J by 7 bases, with 14 bases between the two germline ends. The CDR3 is made up of 14 amino acids. The CDR3 spells CASSWLWSQNEQFF. DNA for the CDR3: TGTGCCAGCAGTTGGCTCTGGAGCCAAAATGAGCAGTTCTTC.

This clonotype has a handful of counts. The rearrangement joins TRBV27 to TRBJ2-5; 7 bases line up with TRBD2. The V gene end was trimmed by 3 bases and the J gene end by 5 bases; junction bases not matched to a gene: 6. The CDR3 sequence is 14 residues long. Germline lookup yields CDR1 MNHEY and CDR2 SMNVEV (reference sequence). Here the CDR3 DNA reads TGTGCCAGCAGTTTGCGGGGGACCTCGGAGACCCAGTACTTC. As protein: CASSLRGTSETQYF.

The chain couples TRBV20-1 to TRBJ2-2, with D perhaps TRBD2 (6 bases). Trimming left V 2 bases short and J 3 bases short, with 7 bases between. The CDR3 length is 13 residues. The germline V gene has CDR1 DFQATT and CDR2 SNEGSKA (reference sequence). The CDR3 loop is CSARPGDTGELFF. The CDR3 DNA sequence: TGCAGTGCTAGACCGGGGGACACCGGGGAGCTGTTTTTT.

This clonotype has a count of ten or more. This sequence joins TRBV30 and TRBJ1-1; D not certain. Deletions cut 0 bases from V and 1 base from J, with 15 bases between. Germline V gene sequence: CDR1 GTSNPN, CDR2 SVGIG (reference sequence). This CDR3 has 16 amino acids. CDR3 loop: CAWSVLRISGNTEAFF. The CDR3 region has the DNA TGTGCCTGGAGTGTACTTCGAATCTCAGGGAACACTGAAGCTTTCTTT. The variable domain in full, with the rest retrieved from reference TRBV30 and TRBJ1-1, is SQTIHQWPATLVQPVGSPLSLECTVEGTSNPNLYWYRQAAGRGLQLLFYSVGIGQISSEVPQNLSASRPQDRQFILSSKKLLLSDSGFYLCAWSVLRISGNTEAFFGQGTRLTVV.

This clonotype was seen at least ten times. The V and J genes are TRBV11-2 and TRBJ2-5; 9 nucleotides line up with TRBD2. The germline V gene encodes CDR1 SGHAT and CDR2 FQNNGV. The CDR3 loop spans 15 amino acids. Losses at the gene ends were 3 bases for V and 2 bases for J; bases not matched to a gene: 4. CDR3 amino acids: CASSFSSGKQETQYF. DNA for the CDR3: TGTGCCAGCAGCTTCTCTAGCGGGAAACAAGAGACCCAGTACTTC.

This clonotype has a count of ten or more. V and J are TRBV2 and TRBJ2-2; no reliable D call. The CDR3 has 13 residues. Germline values: CDR1 SNHLY, CDR2 FYNNEI. With 4 bases removed from V and 6 bases from J, the gap between germline ends came to 9 bases. As DNA, the CDR3 is TGTGCCAGCAGTGTTAAAGTGTCCGGGGAGCTGTTTTTT. This codes for CASSVKVSGELFF.

There are a few counts of this clonotype. The chain has TRBV12-3 or TRBV12-4 and TRBJ2-4; 7 bases are a match to TRBD2. CDR3 length: 13 residues. V was pared by 6 bases and J by 4 bases, with 3 bases of the junction left unmatched. Here the CDR3 DNA reads TGTGCCAGCAGACGGGAGGTAAAAAACATTCAGTACTTC. This gives the protein CASRREVKNIQYF.

This clonotype came up once. The chain couples TRBV6-5 to TRBJ1-6; TRBD1 agrees at 7 bases. This CDR3 comprises 19 residues. With 0 bases clipped from V and 8 bases from J, the junction kept 16 bases outside the gene matches. Germline values: CDR1 MNHEY, CDR2 SVGAGI. The CDR3 region has the DNA TGTGCCAGCAGTTACTCCCGAACAGGGGTTGGGGCTGGGCATTCACCCCTCCACTTT. Its protein is CASSYSRTGVGAGHSPLHF.

CDR3 sequence: CASSHPTGIYGYTF. CDR3 in DNA: TGTGCCAGCAGCCACCCGACAGGAATTTATGGCTACACCTTC. This chain connects TRBV3-1 to TRBJ1-2, with D maybe TRBD1 (6 bases). CDR1 LGHDT and CDR2 YNNKEL come from the germline V gene (reference sequence). V lost 3 bases to trimming and J lost 5 bases, with 13 bases between them. The CDR3 spans 14 residues.

The table lists this clonotype with many counts. This rearrangement joins TRBV11-2 to TRBJ2-3; no clear D. The CDR3 length is 12 residues. V was trimmed by 5 bases and J by 14 bases, leaving 17 bases between them. Per germline, CDR1 SGHAT and CDR2 FQNNGV. CDR3 protein: CASSPLGGKRYF. The CDR3 nucleotides are TGTGCCAGCAGCCCTCTCGGTGGGAAACGGTATTTT. Full variable domain (remainder filled in from reference TRBV11-2 and TRBJ2-3): EAGVAQSPRYKIIEKRQSVAFWCNPISGHATLYWYQQILGQGPKLLIQFQNNGVVDDSQLPKDRFSAERLKGVDSTLKIQPAKLEDSAVYLCASSPLGGKRYFGPGTRLTVL.

In this sample, this clonotype turned up many times. The chain combines TRBV6-2 or TRBV6-3 with TRBJ1-2; possibly TRBD1 for D (5 bases). V lost 0 bases and J lost 4, with 18 bases in between. Germline values: CDR1 MNHEY, CDR2 SVGEGT. The CDR3 is 17 residues long. CDR3 in amino acids: CASSYSVQGVGLYGYTF. The CDR3 bases are TGTGCCAGCAGTTACTCGGTCCAGGGAGTCGGGCTCTATGGCTACACCTTC.

There are many counts of this clonotype. The rearrangement links TRBV13 to TRBJ2-1, with 8 positions matching TRBD2. V lost 5 bases to trimming and J lost 9 bases; unmatched junction nucleotides: 9. The CDR3 loop spans 14 amino acids. Germline V CDR1 and CDR2: PRHDT, FYEKMQ (reference sequence). This chain's CDR3 is CASSPAGTRGEQFF. CDR3 nucleotide sequence: TGTGCCAGCAGCCCCGCCGGGACTAGGGGTGAGCAGTTCTTC.

In this sample, this clonotype turned up a few times. The V call is TRBV20-1, the J call TRBJ2-1, with 8 positions matching TRBD2. The CDR3 loop spans 13 amino acids. The V gene's germline CDR1 is DFQATT and CDR2 SNEGSKA (reference sequence). After removal of 8 bases from V and 7 bases from J, the junction contained 10 bases not matched to a gene. CDR3: CSIAGILGNEQFF. In DNA form, the CDR3 reads TGCAGTATAGCGGGAATTTTAGGAAATGAGCAGTTCTTC.

Ten or more counts support this clonotype. CDR3 in amino acids: CASSYRVTSGYEQYF. Written as DNA, the CDR3 is TGTGCCAGCAGTTACAGGGTGACTAGCGGATACGAGCAGTACTTC. The chain links TRBV6-5 to TRBJ2-7; 9 nucleotides align to TRBD2. Trimming at V came to 2 bases and at J to 4 bases, leaving 6 bases not matched to a gene. Germline V gives CDR1 MNHEY, CDR2 SVGAGI. This CDR3 has 15 residues.

In regard to this clonotype: With a far larger clone one base away, a read error is the likely cause. V and J are TRBV7-8 and TRBJ2-1, with TRBD1 matching over 8 bases. This CDR3 region has 15 residues. Per the germline V gene, CDR1 is SGHVS and CDR2 is FQNEAQ. The chain's CDR3 is CAGSLQGERVNEQFF. For the CDR3, the DNA is TGTGCCGGCAGTTTACAGGGGGAGCGGGTCAATGAGCAGTTCTTC.

This clonotype has a handful of counts. The V gene is TRBV30, the J gene TRBJ2-5, with 9 bases fitting TRBD1. Germline loops: CDR1 GTSNPN, CDR2 SVGIG (reference sequence). This CDR3 is 14 amino acids long. Losses at the gene ends were 3 bases for V and 2 bases for J; bases not matched to a gene: 4. The CDR3 DNA is TGTGCCTGGAGCCCCGGGACAGGGCAAGAGACCCAGTACTTC. Its translation: CAWSPGTGQETQYF.

The J gene is TRBJ2-5, the V gene TRBV6-2 or TRBV6-3, with TRBD2 matching 8 bases. V shed 0 bases and J 4 bases; nucleotides not matched to a gene: 10. Germline CDR1 MNHEY, CDR2 SVGEGT. This CDR3 contains 17 residues. Written as DNA, the CDR3 is TGTGCCAGCAGTTACTCCTCTAGCGGGCTGGATGGAGAGACCCAGTACTTC. Translated: CASSYSSSGLDGETQYF.

The table lists this clonotype with many counts. This chain uses TRBV6-9 with TRBJ2-5; no clear D gene. The germline V and J ends were trimmed by 0 bases and 3 bases, with 14 bases remaining between them. Germline-derived CDR1 and CDR2 are MNHGY and SVAAGI. The CDR3 length is 16 residues. CDR3 sequence: CASSYSRRRPEETQYF. CDR3 nucleotide sequence: TGTGCCAGCAGTTATTCCCGTCGCCGGCCCGAAGAGACCCAGTACTTC.

This clonotype has at least ten counts. The V and J genes are TRBV12-3 or TRBV12-4 and TRBJ1-3; D is unresolved. Between the trimmed V and J ends, which lost 1 base and 3 bases, there was a span of 7 bases. The CDR3 loop spans 14 amino acids. The CDR3 is CASSLVGFGNTIYF. The CDR3 bases are TGTGCCAGCAGTTTAGTAGGGTTTGGAAACACCATATATTTT.